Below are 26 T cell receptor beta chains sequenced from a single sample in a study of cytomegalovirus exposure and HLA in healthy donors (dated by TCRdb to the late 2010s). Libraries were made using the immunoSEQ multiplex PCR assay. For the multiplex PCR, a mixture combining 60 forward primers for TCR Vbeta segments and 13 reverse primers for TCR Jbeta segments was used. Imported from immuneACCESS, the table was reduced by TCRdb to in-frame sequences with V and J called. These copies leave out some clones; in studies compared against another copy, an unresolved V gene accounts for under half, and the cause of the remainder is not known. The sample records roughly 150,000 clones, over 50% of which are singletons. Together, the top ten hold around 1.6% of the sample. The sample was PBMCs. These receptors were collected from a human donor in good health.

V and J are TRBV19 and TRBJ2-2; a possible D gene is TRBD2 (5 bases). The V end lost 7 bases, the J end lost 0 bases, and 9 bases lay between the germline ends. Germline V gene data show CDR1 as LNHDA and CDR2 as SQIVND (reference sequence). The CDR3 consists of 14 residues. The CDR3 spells CASKSGTNTGELFF. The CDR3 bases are TGTGCCAGTAAGTCGGGAACGAACACCGGGGAGCTGTTTTTT.

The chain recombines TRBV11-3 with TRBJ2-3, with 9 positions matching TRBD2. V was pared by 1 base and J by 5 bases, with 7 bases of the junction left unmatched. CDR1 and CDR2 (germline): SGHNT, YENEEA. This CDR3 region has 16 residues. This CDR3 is CASSLGLAGAGDTQYF. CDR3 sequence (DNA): TGTGCCAGCAGCTTAGGTTTAGCGGGAGCTGGAGATACGCAGTATTTT.

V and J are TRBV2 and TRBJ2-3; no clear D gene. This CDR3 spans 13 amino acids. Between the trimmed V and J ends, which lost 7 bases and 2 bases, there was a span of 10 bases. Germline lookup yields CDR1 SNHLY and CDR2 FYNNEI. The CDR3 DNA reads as TGTGCCAGCAAGTTGCCCTACACAGATACGCAGTATTTT. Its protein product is CASKLPYTDTQYF.

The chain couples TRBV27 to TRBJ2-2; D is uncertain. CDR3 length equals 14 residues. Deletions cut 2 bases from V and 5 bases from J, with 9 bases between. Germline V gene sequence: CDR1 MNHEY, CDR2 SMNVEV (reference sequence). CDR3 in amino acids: CASSLRRETGELFF. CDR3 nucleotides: TGTGCCAGCAGTTTACGCCGTGAGACCGGGGAGCTGTTTTTT.

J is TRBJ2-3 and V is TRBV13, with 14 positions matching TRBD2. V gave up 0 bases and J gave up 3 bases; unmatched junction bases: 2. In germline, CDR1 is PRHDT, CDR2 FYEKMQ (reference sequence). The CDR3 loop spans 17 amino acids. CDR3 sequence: CASSLGTSGRATDTQYF. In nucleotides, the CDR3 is TGTGCCAGCAGCTTAGGGACTAGCGGGAGGGCAACAGATACGCAGTATTTT.

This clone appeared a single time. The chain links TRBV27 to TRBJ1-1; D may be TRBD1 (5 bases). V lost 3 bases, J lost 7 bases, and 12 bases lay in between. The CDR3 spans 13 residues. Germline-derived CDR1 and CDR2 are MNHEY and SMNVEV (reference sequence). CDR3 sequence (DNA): TGTGCCAGCAGTTTCAGGGAATACAGTGAAGCTTTCTTT. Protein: CASSFREYSEAFF.

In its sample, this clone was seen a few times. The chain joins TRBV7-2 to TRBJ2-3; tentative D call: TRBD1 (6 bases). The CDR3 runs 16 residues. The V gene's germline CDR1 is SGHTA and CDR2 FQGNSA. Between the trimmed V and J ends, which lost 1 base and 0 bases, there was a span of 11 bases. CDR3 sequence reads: CASSLVDSASTDTQYF. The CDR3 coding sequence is TGTGCCAGCAGCTTAGTGGACAGTGCTAGCACAGATACGCAGTATTTT.

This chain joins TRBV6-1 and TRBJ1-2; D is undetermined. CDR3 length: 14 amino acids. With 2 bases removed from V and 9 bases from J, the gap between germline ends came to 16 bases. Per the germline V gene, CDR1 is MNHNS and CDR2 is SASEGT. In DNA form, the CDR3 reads TGTGCCAGCAGTGAACAGTTCGATTCTTCGAGCTACACCTTC. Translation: CASSEQFDSSSYTF.

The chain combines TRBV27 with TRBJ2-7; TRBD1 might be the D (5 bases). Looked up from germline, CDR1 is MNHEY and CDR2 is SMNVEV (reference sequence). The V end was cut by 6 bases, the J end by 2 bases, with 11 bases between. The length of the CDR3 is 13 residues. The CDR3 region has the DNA TGTGCCAGCAGCGCTGGGGCCACCTACGAGCAGTACTTC. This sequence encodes CASSAGATYEQYF.

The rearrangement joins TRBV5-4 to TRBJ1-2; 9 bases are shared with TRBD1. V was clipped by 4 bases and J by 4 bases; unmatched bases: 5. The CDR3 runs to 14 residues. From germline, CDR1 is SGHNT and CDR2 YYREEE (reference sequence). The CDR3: CASSPDRGGYGYTF. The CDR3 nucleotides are TGTGCCAGCAGCCCGGACAGGGGCGGCTATGGCTACACCTTC.

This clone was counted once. Here the CDR3 reads CSVSGGASGNLASEQFF. In DNA form, the CDR3 reads TGCAGCGTCTCCGGGGGGGCTAGCGGGAATTTAGCTAGTGAGCAGTTCTTC. The gene calls are TRBV29-1 and TRBJ2-1, with TRBD2 identical over 9 bases. CDR3 length: 17 amino acids. V was clipped by 6 bases and J by 9 bases; unmatched bases: 21. Per the germline V gene, CDR1 is SQVTM and CDR2 is ANQGSEA.

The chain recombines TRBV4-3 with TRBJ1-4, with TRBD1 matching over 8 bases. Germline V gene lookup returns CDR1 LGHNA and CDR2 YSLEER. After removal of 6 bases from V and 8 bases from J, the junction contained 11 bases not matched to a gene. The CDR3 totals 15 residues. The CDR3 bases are TGCGCCAGCAGTACCGAAGGACAGGGAGGCGAAAAACTGTTTTTT. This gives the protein CASSTEGQGGEKLFF.

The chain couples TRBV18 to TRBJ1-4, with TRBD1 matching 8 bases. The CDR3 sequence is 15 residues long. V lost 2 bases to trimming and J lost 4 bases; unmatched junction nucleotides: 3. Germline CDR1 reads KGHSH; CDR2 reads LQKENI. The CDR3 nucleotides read TGTGCCAGCTCACCAGAGACAGGGGTTAATGAAAAACTGTTTTTT. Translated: CASSPETGVNEKLFF.

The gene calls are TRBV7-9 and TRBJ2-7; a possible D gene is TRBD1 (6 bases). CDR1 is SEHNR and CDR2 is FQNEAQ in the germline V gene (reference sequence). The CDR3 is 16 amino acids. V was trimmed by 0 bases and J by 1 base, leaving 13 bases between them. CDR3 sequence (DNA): TGTGCCAGCAGCTTAGCTCGGCAGGGGCGATCCTACGAGCAGTACTTC. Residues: CASSLARQGRSYEQYF. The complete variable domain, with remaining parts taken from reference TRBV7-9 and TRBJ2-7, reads DTGVSQNPRHKITKRGQNVTFRCDPISEHNRLYWYRQTLGQGPEFLTYFQNEAQLEKSRLLSDRFSAERPKGSFSTLEIQRTEQGDSAMYLCASSLARQGRSYEQYFGPGTRLTVT.

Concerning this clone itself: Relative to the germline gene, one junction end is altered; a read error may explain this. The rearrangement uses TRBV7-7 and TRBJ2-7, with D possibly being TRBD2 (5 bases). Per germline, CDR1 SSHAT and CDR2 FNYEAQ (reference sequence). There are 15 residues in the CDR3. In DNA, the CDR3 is TGTGCTAGCAGCCCCCTGGCGGGCGCCCCCTACGAGCAGTACTTC. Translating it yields CASSPLAGAPYEQYF.

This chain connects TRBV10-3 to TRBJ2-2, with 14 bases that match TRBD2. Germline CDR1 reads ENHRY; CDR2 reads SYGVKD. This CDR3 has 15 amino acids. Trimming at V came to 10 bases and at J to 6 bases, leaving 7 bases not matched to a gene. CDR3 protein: CATQGLAGVAGELFF. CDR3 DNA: TGTGCCACCCAGGGACTAGCGGGAGTTGCCGGGGAGCTGTTTTTT.

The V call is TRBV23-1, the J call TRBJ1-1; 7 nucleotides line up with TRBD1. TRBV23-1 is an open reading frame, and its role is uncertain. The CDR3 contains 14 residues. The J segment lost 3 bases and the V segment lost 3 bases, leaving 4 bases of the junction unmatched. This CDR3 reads CASSHPQGDTEAFF. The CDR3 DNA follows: TGCGCCAGCAGTCATCCCCAGGGGGACACTGAAGCTTTCTTT.

CDR3 sequence (DNA): TGTGCCAGCAGCGAACGGGGAGGGGTTTATTCACCCCTCCACTTT. Its translation: CASSERGGVYSPLHF. The J gene is TRBJ1-6, the V gene TRBV25-1, with D possibly being TRBD1 (5 bases). This CDR3 contains 15 residues. The V and J ends lost 6 bases and 8 bases respectively, with 17 bases between them. Germline CDR1 and CDR2: MGHDK and SYGVNS.

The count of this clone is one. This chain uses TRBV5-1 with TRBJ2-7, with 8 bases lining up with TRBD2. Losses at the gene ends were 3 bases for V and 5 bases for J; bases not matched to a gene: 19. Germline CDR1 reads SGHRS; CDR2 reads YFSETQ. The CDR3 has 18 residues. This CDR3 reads CASSSTARSGSSENEQYF. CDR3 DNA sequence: TGCGCCAGCAGCTCGACGGCTAGGAGCGGGAGCTCTGAGAACGAGCAGTACTTC.

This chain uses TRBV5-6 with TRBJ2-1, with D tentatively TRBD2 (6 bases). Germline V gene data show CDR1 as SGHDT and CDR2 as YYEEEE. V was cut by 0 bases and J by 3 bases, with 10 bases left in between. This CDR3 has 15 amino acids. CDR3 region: CASSLDGRIYNEQFF. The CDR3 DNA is TGTGCCAGCAGCTTGGACGGGAGAATCTACAATGAGCAGTTCTTC. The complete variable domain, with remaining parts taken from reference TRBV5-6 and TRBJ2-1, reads DAGVTQSPTHLIKTRGQQVTLRCSPKSGHDTVSWYQQALGQGPQFIFQYYEEEERQRGNFPDRFSGHQFPNYSSELNVNALLLGDSALYLCASSLDGRIYNEQFFGPGTRLTVL.

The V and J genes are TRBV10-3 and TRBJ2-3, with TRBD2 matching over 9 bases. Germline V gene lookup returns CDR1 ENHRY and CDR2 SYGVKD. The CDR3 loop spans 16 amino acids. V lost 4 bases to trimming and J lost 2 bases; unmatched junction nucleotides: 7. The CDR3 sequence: CAISVSLAGSTDTQYF. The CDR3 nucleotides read TGTGCCATCAGTGTCAGTCTAGCGGGATCCACAGATACGCAGTATTTT.

CDR3 DNA: TGTGCCAGCAGTGAATTGCGACTAGCGGGTCAAGAGACCCAGTACTTC. Amino acids: CASSELRLAGQETQYF. V gene TRBV25-1 combines with J gene TRBJ2-5; 10 nucleotides agree with TRBD2. Looked up from germline, CDR1 is MGHDK and CDR2 is SYGVNS. The V segment lost 1 base and the J segment 2 bases; nucleotides outside the gene matches: 4. CDR3 length: 16 amino acids.

Written as DNA, the CDR3 is TGTGCCAGCAGGGACACAGCCTACGAGCAGTACTTC. It is translated as CASRDTAYEQYF. The chain links TRBV6-6 to TRBJ2-7; a weak D match, TRBD1 (5 bases). This CDR3 contains 12 residues. Per the germline V gene, CDR1 is MNHNY and CDR2 is SVGAGI (reference sequence). Between the trimmed V and J ends, which lost 6 bases and 2 bases, there was a span of 8 bases.

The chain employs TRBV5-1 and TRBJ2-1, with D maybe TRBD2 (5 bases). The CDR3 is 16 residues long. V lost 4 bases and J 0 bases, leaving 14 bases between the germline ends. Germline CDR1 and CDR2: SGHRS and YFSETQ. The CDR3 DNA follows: TGCGCCAGCAGCCTCCGACCGGGGAGCTCCTACAATGAGCAGTTCTTC. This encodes CASSLRPGSSYNEQFF. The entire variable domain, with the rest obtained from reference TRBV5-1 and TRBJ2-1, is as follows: KAGVTQTPRYLIKTRGQQVTLSCSPISGHRSVSWYQQTPGQGLQFLFEYFSETQRNKGNFPGRFSGRQFSNSRSEMNVSTLELGDSALYLCASSLRPGSSYNEQFFGPGTRLTVL.

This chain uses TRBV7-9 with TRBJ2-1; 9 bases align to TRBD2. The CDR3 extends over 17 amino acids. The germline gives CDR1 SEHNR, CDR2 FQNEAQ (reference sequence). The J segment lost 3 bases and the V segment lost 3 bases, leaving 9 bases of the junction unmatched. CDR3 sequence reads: CASSFRGGRDFYNEQFF. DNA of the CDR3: TGTGCCAGCAGCTTCCGGGGCGGGAGGGACTTCTACAATGAGCAGTTCTTC.

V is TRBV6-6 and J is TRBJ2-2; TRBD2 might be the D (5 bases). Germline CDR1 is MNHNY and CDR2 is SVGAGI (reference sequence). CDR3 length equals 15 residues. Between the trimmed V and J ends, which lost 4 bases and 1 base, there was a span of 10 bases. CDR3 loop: CASSWREGNTGELFF. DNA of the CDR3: TGTGCCAGCAGTTGGAGAGAGGGGAACACCGGGGAGCTGTTTTTT.